A selection of T cell receptor beta chains follows, all from one sample in a study of T cells in Graves' hyperthyroidism and ophthalmopathy. TCRdb re-derived calls from the multiplex PCR reads in MiXCR, one entry per CDR3 protein. The data contain 300,000 or so distinct CDR3 sequences, roughly 23% of them singletons. The sequenced material came from blood. These receptors were taken from a woman aged 45-65 years with Graves' hyperthyroidism. Each CDR3 is given with its conserved first and last residue. Fields, in order: V gene, clone size, D gene, J gene, CDR3 length, CDR3 protein, CDR3 DNA. D genes are given only for firm matches. The size of a clone is reported for some rows only, either as once, few or many, or as a class for expanded clones.

V gene: TRBV12-3/TRBV12-4
clone size: many
D gene: TRBD1
J gene: TRBJ1-6
CDR3 length: 14
CDR3 protein: CASSYEGANSPLHF
CDR3 DNA: TGTGCCAGCAGTTACGAGGGGGCGAATTCACCCCTCCACTTT

V gene: TRBV6-1
clone size: -
D gene: TRBD1
J gene: TRBJ2-5
CDR3 length: 14
CDR3 protein: CASTWTGGIETQYF
CDR3 DNA: TGTGCCAGCACCTGGACAGGGGGGATAGAGACCCAGTACTTC

V gene: TRBV7-9
clone size: -
D gene: -
J gene: TRBJ1-2
CDR3 length: 15
CDR3 protein: CASSLVPGADYGYTF
CDR3 DNA: TGTGCCAGCAGCTTAGTTCCAGGGGCGGACTATGGCTACACCTTC

V gene: TRBV20-1
clone size: many
D gene: -
J gene: TRBJ2-7
CDR3 length: 15
CDR3 protein: CSARDRVGAAYEQYF
CDR3 DNA: TGCAGTGCTAGAGATCGAGTAGGTGCGGCCTACGAGCAGTACTTC

V gene: TRBV7-3
clone size: many
D gene: -
J gene: TRBJ2-7
CDR3 length: 15
CDR3 protein: CASSLNPGVFQEQYF
CDR3 DNA: TGTGCCAGCAGCTTAAACCCGGGGGTGTTTCAAGAGCAGTACTTC

V gene: TRBV7-3
clone size: many
D gene: TRBD2
J gene: TRBJ2-5
CDR3 length: 15
CDR3 protein: CASSPQSGNQETQYF
CDR3 DNA: TGTGCCAGCAGCCCTCAAAGCGGGAACCAAGAGACCCAGTACTTC

V gene: TRBV10-3
clone size: few
D gene: -
J gene: TRBJ2-3
CDR3 length: 15
CDR3 protein: CAISEARRGRDTQYF
CDR3 DNA: TGTGCCATCAGTGAAGCTCGTAGGGGACGAGATACGCAGTATTTT

V gene: TRBV2
clone size: few
D gene: -
J gene: TRBJ1-3
CDR3 length: 13
CDR3 protein: CASSTGSGNAIYF
CDR3 DNA: TGTGCCAGCAGTACAGGCTCTGGAAACGCCATATATTTT

V gene: TRBV7-9
clone size: many
D gene: TRBD2
J gene: TRBJ2-7
CDR3 length: 14
CDR3 protein: CASSSDGGWYEQYF
CDR3 DNA: TGTGCCAGCAGCTCTGACGGGGGGTGGTACGAGCAGTACTTC

V gene: TRBV18
clone size: few
D gene: -
J gene: TRBJ1-6
CDR3 length: 14
CDR3 protein: CASSAEGANSPLHF
CDR3 DNA: TGTGCCAGCTCGGCGGAAGGTGCCAATTCACCCCTCCACTTT

V gene: TRBV7-6
clone size: few
D gene: TRBD2
J gene: TRBJ2-2
CDR3 length: 16
CDR3 protein: CASSLGTSGTVGELFF
CDR3 DNA: TGTGCCAGCAGTCTGGGGACTAGCGGGACGGTCGGGGAGCTGTTTTTT

V gene: TRBV9
clone size: many
D gene: TRBD2
J gene: TRBJ2-5
CDR3 length: 15
CDR3 protein: CASSVAGLAGETQYF
CDR3 DNA: TGTGCCAGCAGCGTAGCGGGACTAGCGGGAGAGACCCAGTACTTC

V gene: TRBV7-2
clone size: few
D gene: -
J gene: TRBJ2-2
CDR3 length: 13
CDR3 protein: CASSLGFGGELFF
CDR3 DNA: TGTGCCAGCAGCTTAGGGTTTGGCGGGGAGCTGTTTTTT

V gene: TRBV30
clone size: many
D gene: -
J gene: TRBJ2-4
CDR3 length: 14
CDR3 protein: CAWRKAGSKNIQYF
CDR3 DNA: TGTGCCTGGAGGAAGGCGGGGTCCAAAAACATTCAGTACTTC

V gene: TRBV7-9
clone size: -
D gene: -
J gene: TRBJ1-4
CDR3 length: 12
CDR3 protein: CASSFTDEKLFF
CDR3 DNA: TGTGCCAGCAGCTTTACTGATGAAAAACTGTTTTTT

V gene: TRBV6-2/TRBV6-3
clone size: few
D gene: -
J gene: TRBJ2-7
CDR3 length: 12
CDR3 protein: CASSYSRNEQYF
CDR3 DNA: TGTGCCAGCAGTTACTCGAGGAACGAGCAGTACTTC

V gene: TRBV11-2
clone size: -
D gene: TRBD1
J gene: TRBJ2-1
CDR3 length: 16
CDR3 protein: CASTLPQGSSYNEQFF
CDR3 DNA: TGTGCCAGCACTTTACCACAGGGGAGCTCCTACAATGAGCAGTTCTTC

V gene: TRBV28
clone size: many
D gene: -
J gene: TRBJ1-5
CDR3 length: 17
CDR3 protein: CASSLLHRDYSNQPQHF
CDR3 DNA: TGTGCCAGCAGTTTACTACACAGGGATTATAGCAATCAGCCCCAGCATTTT

V gene: TRBV12-3/TRBV12-4
clone size: many
D gene: -
J gene: TRBJ1-5
CDR3 length: 14
CDR3 protein: CASSLAAVGQPQHF
CDR3 DNA: TGTGCCAGCAGTTTGGCAGCCGTAGGGCAGCCCCAGCATTTT

V gene: TRBV28
clone size: -
D gene: -
J gene: TRBJ1-6
CDR3 length: 13
CDR3 protein: CASDSSYNSPLHF
CDR3 DNA: TGTGCCAGCGACAGCTCCTATAATTCACCCCTCCACTTT

V gene: TRBV5-4
clone size: -
D gene: -
J gene: TRBJ1-2
CDR3 length: 13
CDR3 protein: CASSLLLQGGYTF
CDR3 DNA: TGTGCCAGCAGCTTACTCCTTCAGGGTGGCTACACCTTC

V gene: TRBV5-8
clone size: few
D gene: TRBD1
J gene: TRBJ1-2
CDR3 length: 13
CDR3 protein: CASSKQGPYGYTF
CDR3 DNA: TGTGCCAGCAGCAAACAGGGGCCCTATGGCTACACCTTC

V gene: TRBV10-3
clone size: few
D gene: TRBD1
J gene: TRBJ1-6
CDR3 length: 13
CDR3 protein: CAIGQERNSPLHF
CDR3 DNA: TGTGCCATTGGACAGGAAAGAAATTCACCCCTCCACTTT

V gene: TRBV6-1
clone size: few
D gene: TRBD2
J gene: TRBJ2-7
CDR3 length: 18
CDR3 protein: CASRTPARDLAGVYEQYF
CDR3 DNA: TGTGCCAGCAGGACACCAGCCCGGGACTTGGCGGGAGTCTACGAGCAGTACTTC

V gene: TRBV30
clone size: many
D gene: -
J gene: TRBJ2-2
CDR3 length: 14
CDR3 protein: CAWNWDMNTGELFF
CDR3 DNA: TGTGCCTGGAACTGGGACATGAACACCGGGGAGCTGTTTTTT

V gene: TRBV14
clone size: many
D gene: -
J gene: TRBJ1-2
CDR3 length: 13
CDR3 protein: CASSQVSKYGYTF
CDR3 DNA: TGTGCCAGCAGCCAAGTTAGCAAGTATGGCTACACCTTC

V gene: TRBV6-2/TRBV6-3
clone size: -
D gene: TRBD1
J gene: TRBJ1-2
CDR3 length: 14
CDR3 protein: CASSPAAGGGGYTF
CDR3 DNA: TGTGCCAGCAGCCCCGCCGCAGGGGGCGGCGGCTACACCTTC

V gene: TRBV2
clone size: many
D gene: -
J gene: TRBJ2-1
CDR3 length: 15
CDR3 protein: CASSEVRGRGNEQFF
CDR3 DNA: TGTGCCAGCAGTGAGGTCCGGGGGCGCGGAAATGAGCAGTTCTTC

V gene: TRBV6-1
clone size: many
D gene: TRBD1
J gene: TRBJ1-5
CDR3 length: 17
CDR3 protein: CASRRDRGIDGNQPQHF
CDR3 DNA: TGTGCCAGCAGAAGGGACAGGGGGATTGACGGGAATCAGCCCCAGCATTTT

V gene: TRBV20-1
clone size: many
D gene: TRBD2
J gene: TRBJ2-3
CDR3 length: 14
CDR3 protein: CSARPGGRTDTQYF
CDR3 DNA: TGCAGTGCTAGACCGGGCGGGAGAACAGATACGCAGTATTTT

V gene: TRBV20-1
clone size: many
D gene: -
J gene: TRBJ2-1
CDR3 length: 16
CDR3 protein: CSAPLVPSLRKNEQFF
CDR3 DNA: TGCAGTGCACCACTCGTTCCTAGCCTAAGGAAGAATGAGCAGTTCTTC

V gene: TRBV11-2
clone size: many
D gene: TRBD2
J gene: TRBJ2-7
CDR3 length: 16
CDR3 protein: CASSLDRDSGRYEQYF
CDR3 DNA: TGTGCCAGCAGCTTAGATCGGGATAGCGGGAGATACGAGCAGTACTTC

V gene: TRBV10-3
clone size: -
D gene: TRBD2
J gene: TRBJ2-1
CDR3 length: 17
CDR3 protein: CAISESGQRVAGDEQFF
CDR3 DNA: TGTGCCATCAGTGAATCGGGTCAGAGGGTAGCGGGGGATGAGCAGTTCTTC

V gene: TRBV5-1
clone size: many
D gene: -
J gene: TRBJ2-3
CDR3 length: 16
CDR3 protein: CASSPVGGSGTDTQYF
CDR3 DNA: TGCGCCAGCAGTCCGGTGGGGGGCTCAGGCACAGATACGCAGTATTTT

V gene: TRBV5-1
clone size: -
D gene: TRBD1
J gene: TRBJ2-1
CDR3 length: 15
CDR3 protein: CASSPGTGGFNEQFF
CDR3 DNA: TGCGCCAGCAGTCCCGGGACAGGGGGCTTTAATGAGCAGTTCTTC

V gene: TRBV5-5
clone size: many
D gene: TRBD1
J gene: TRBJ2-3
CDR3 length: 14
CDR3 protein: CASSRDRGGDTQYF
CDR3 DNA: TGTGCCAGCAGCCGAGACAGGGGCGGAGATACGCAGTATTTT

V gene: TRBV9
clone size: few
D gene: TRBD1
J gene: TRBJ1-1
CDR3 length: 14
CDR3 protein: CASSARGVGTEAFF
CDR3 DNA: TGTGCCAGCAGCGCCAGGGGGGTTGGAACTGAAGCTTTCTTT

V gene: TRBV28
clone size: many
D gene: -
J gene: TRBJ2-7
CDR3 length: 13
CDR3 protein: CASKGGGLEEQYF
CDR3 DNA: TGTGCCAGCAAGGGAGGGGGCTTGGAAGAGCAGTACTTC

V gene: TRBV30
clone size: few
D gene: -
J gene: TRBJ2-1
CDR3 length: 14
CDR3 protein: CAWNQRASYNEQFF
CDR3 DNA: TGTGCCTGGAACCAGCGGGCCTCCTACAATGAGCAGTTCTTC

V gene: TRBV19
clone size: many
D gene: -
J gene: TRBJ1-5
CDR3 length: 17
CDR3 protein: CASSIIGTPHSNQPQHF
CDR3 DNA: TGTGCCAGTAGTATAATTGGGACACCTCATAGCAATCAGCCCCAGCATTTT

V gene: TRBV29-1
clone size: -
D gene: TRBD2
J gene: TRBJ2-3
CDR3 length: 16
CDR3 protein: CSVVLPPAGGTDTQYF
CDR3 DNA: TGCAGCGTTGTCCTTCCCCCAGCGGGAGGAACAGATACGCAGTATTTT

V gene: TRBV20-1
clone size: many
D gene: TRBD1
J gene: TRBJ2-7
CDR3 length: 13
CDR3 protein: CSASQGQHYEQYF
CDR3 DNA: TGCAGTGCTAGTCAGGGACAGCATTACGAGCAGTACTTC

V gene: TRBV11-3
clone size: many
D gene: -
J gene: TRBJ1-6
CDR3 length: 14
CDR3 protein: CASSRGTANSPLHF
CDR3 DNA: TGTGCCAGCAGCAGGGGGACGGCAAATTCACCCCTCCACTTT

V gene: TRBV29-1
clone size: -
D gene: -
J gene: TRBJ1-3
CDR3 length: 12
CDR3 protein: CSVEAGGNTIYF
CDR3 DNA: TGCAGCGTTGAAGCGGGGGGAAACACCATATATTTT

V gene: TRBV20-1
clone size: many
D gene: -
J gene: TRBJ2-3
CDR3 length: 17
CDR3 protein: CSARDPGWEMSTDTQYF
CDR3 DNA: TGCAGTGCTAGAGATCCTGGGTGGGAGATGAGCACAGATACGCAGTATTTT